A single sample gave rise to the 12 T cell receptor beta chains below, sequenced in a study of memory CD4+ T cells and cytomegalovirus serostatus. Sequenced by immunoSEQ multiplex PCR; TCRdb stores in-frame clones only, minus some. In the table there are tens of thousands of clones, roughly 75% of which are singletons. The sort gate was single viable CD3+CD4+CD8-CD45RO+ cells for memory CD4+ T cells. The material sequenced was memory CD4+ T cells from blood. All receptors derive from an adult in good health and CMV-seronegative.

This rearrangement joins TRBV9 to TRBJ1-2; D is undetermined. CDR3 length equals 14 residues. CDR1 is SGDLS and CDR2 is YYNGEE in the germline V gene. V was trimmed by 3 bases and J by 6 bases, leaving 15 bases between them. This CDR3 reads CASSALEGMNGYTF. The CDR3 DNA is TGTGCCAGCAGCGCGTTGGAGGGAATGAATGGCTACACCTTC. The full variable domain, with the rest looked up from reference TRBV9 and TRBJ1-2, is DSGVTQTPKHLITATGQRVTLRCSPRSGDLSVYWYQQSLDQGLQFLIQYYNGEERAKGNILERFSAQQFPDLHSELNLSSLELGDSALYFCASSALEGMNGYTFGSGTRLTVV.

The rearrangement uses TRBV27 and TRBJ1-5; 8 bases are shared with TRBD1. The CDR3 runs to 16 residues. The germline CDR1 and CDR2 sequences are MNHEY and SMNVEV (reference sequence). J gave up 7 bases and V 5 bases, and 13 bases lay outside the gene matches. CDR3 sequence reads: CASSKRQGASGQPQHF. The CDR3 nucleotides read TGTGCCAGCAGTAAAAGGCAGGGGGCGTCGGGACAGCCCCAGCATTTT.

This chain joins TRBV6-6 and TRBJ1-5; D not resolved. V lost 2 bases and J lost 1, with 6 bases in between. The germline V gene has CDR1 MNHNY and CDR2 SVGAGI (reference sequence). This CDR3 has 14 residues. CDR3 sequence: CASSYHESNQPQHF. The CDR3 nucleotides read TGTGCCAGCAGTTACCACGAGAGCAATCAGCCCCAGCATTTT.

The chain combines TRBV6-5 with TRBJ2-7; 8 bases match TRBD2. CDR1 is MNHEY, CDR2 SVGAGI, per germline. This CDR3 is built from 13 residues. V dropped 7 bases and J dropped 5; count of bases not matched to a gene: 7. In DNA form, the CDR3 reads TGTGCCAGCACCCCGGGAGGGGCAGACGAGCAGTACTTC. Translating gives CASTPGGADEQYF.

The V gene is TRBV25-1, the J gene TRBJ1-1; 9 bases match TRBD1. The germline gives CDR1 MGHDK, CDR2 SYGVNS. V was pared by 2 bases and J by 11 bases, with 9 bases of the junction left unmatched. The CDR3 runs to 14 residues. The CDR3 spells CASSEPDRGAEAFF. The CDR3 DNA is TGTGCCAGCAGTGAACCTGACAGGGGGGCGGAGGCTTTCTTT. Drawing the rest from reference TRBV25-1 and TRBJ1-1, the complete variable domain is EADIYQTPRYLVIGTGKKITLECSQTMGHDKMYWYQQDPGMELHLIHYSYGVNSTEKGDLSSESTVSRIRTEHFPLTLESARPSHTSQYLCASSEPDRGAEAFFGQGTRLTVV.

The rearrangement joins TRBV7-2 to TRBJ2-5; TRBD1 matches 8 bases. The J segment lost 4 bases and the V segment lost 1 base, leaving 8 bases of the junction unmatched. The CDR3 is 16 residues long. Per the germline V gene, CDR1 is SGHTA and CDR2 is FQGNSA. CDR3 in amino acids: CASSLGLRGRLETQYF. The CDR3 DNA reads TGTGCCAGCAGCTTAGGGCTCAGGGGGCGTTTAGAGACCCAGTACTTC. Based on the CDR3 plus reference TRBV7-2 and TRBJ2-5, the full variable domain is GAGVSQSPSNKVTEKGKDVELRCDPISGHTALYWYRQSLGQGLEFLIYFQGNSAPDKSGLPSDRFSAERTGGSVSTLTIQRTQQEDSAVYLCASSLGLRGRLETQYFGPGTRLLVL.

This clone was detected only once. The chain links TRBV11-2 to TRBJ2-5; D unresolved. From germline, CDR1 is SGHAT and CDR2 FQNNGV. V shed 3 bases and J shed 4 bases, with 18 bases lying between them. This CDR3 is built from 16 residues. The CDR3 protein is CASSFLSAALIETQYF. The CDR3 DNA sequence: TGTGCCAGCAGCTTTTTATCCGCCGCGTTGATAGAGACCCAGTACTTC.

The rearrangement joins TRBV5-6 to TRBJ2-1, with 8 nucleotides matching TRBD2. Germline-derived CDR1 and CDR2 are SGHDT and YYEEEE. This CDR3 has 15 amino acids. The V gene end was trimmed by 1 base and the J gene end by 5 bases; junction bases not matched to a gene: 5. The DNA of the CDR3 is TGTGCCAGCAGCTTGAGATTAGCGGGGCACAATGAGCAGTTCTTC. This gives the protein CASSLRLAGHNEQFF.

This chain's CDR3 is CASSPARSLSNQPQHF. The CDR3 DNA is TGTGCCAGCAGCCCAGCTAGGTCTCTGAGCAATCAGCCCCAGCATTTT. The chain has TRBV4-2 and TRBJ1-5; D unresolved. V shed 4 bases and J shed 1 base, with 14 bases lying between them. The CDR3 runs 16 residues. Germline loops: CDR1 LGHNA, CDR2 YNFKEQ.

The chain is built from TRBV6-4 and TRBJ2-2, with D uncertain. Germline assignment: CDR1 MRHNA and CDR2 SNTAGT. The CDR3 consists of 14 residues. The V end lost 3 bases, the J end lost 0 bases, and 5 bases lay between the germline ends. The CDR3 nucleotides read TGTGCCAGCAGTGATACAGCGAACACCGGGGAGCTGTTTTTT. Encoded protein: CASSDTANTGELFF.

The DNA of the CDR3 is TGTGCCAGCTACGGACCGTCGGATACCGGGGAGCTGTTTTTT. Its protein product is CASYGPSDTGELFF. The V gene is TRBV28, the J gene TRBJ2-2; D call uncertain. V was clipped by 8 bases and J by 5 bases, with 15 bases between them. CDR1 and CDR2 (germline): MDHEN, SYDVKM. The CDR3 extends over 14 amino acids.

The genes are TRBV23-1 and TRBJ1-4; TRBD1 matches 8 bases. TRBV23-1 is treated as an ORF (open reading frame) with a function not yet certain. This CDR3 has 16 amino acids. After removal of 7 bases from V and 3 bases from J, the junction contained 10 bases not matched to a gene. CDR3 region: CASITDRARPNEKLFF. For the CDR3, the DNA is TGCGCCAGCATCACGGACAGGGCGAGACCTAATGAAAAACTGTTTTTT.